These 17 T cell receptor beta chains came from one sample sequenced in a study of CD8 T cells in Susac syndrome. RNA in amounts of roughly 0.5 to 1 ug was reverse transcribed with random hexamers. TCRdb called the immunoSEQ multiplex PCR reads again in MiXCR, with one record for every CDR3 protein. Here the sample spans roughly 150,000 distinct CDR3 sequences, roughly 95% being singletons. The sequenced material came from CD4+ T cells from PBMCs. The receptor set was obtained from a human donor with Susac syndrome.

The chain combines TRBV3-1 with TRBJ1-5; D remains ambiguous. Trimming shortened V by 1 base and J by 0 bases, and 4 bases separated the two germline ends. Germline CDR1 and CDR2: LGHDT and YNNKEL (reference sequence). This CDR3 is 14 amino acids long. CDR3 loop: CASSQGRSNQPQHF. In nucleotides, the CDR3 is TGTGCCAGCAGCCAAGGACGTAGCAATCAGCCCCAGCATTTT.

The rearrangement links TRBV20-1 to TRBJ2-7, with D unclear. V was clipped by 5 bases and J by 4 bases, with 15 bases between them. This CDR3 has 13 residues. Germline V CDR1 and CDR2: DFQATT, SNEGSKA (reference sequence). The CDR3 bases are TGCAGTGCTTTTTCCCCAACCGATTACGAGCAGTACTTC. Its translation is CSAFSPTDYEQYF.

V and J are TRBV7-2 and TRBJ2-5, with 9 bases identical to TRBD2. The CDR3 loop spans 15 amino acids. Germline CDR1 and CDR2: SGHTA and FQGNSA. Germline trimming cut 0 bases from V and 5 bases from J; bases unmatched to any gene: 4. The CDR3 DNA follows: TGTGCCAGCAGCTTAGCGCTTACTAGCGGGGAGACCCAGTACTTC. Its protein is CASSLALTSGETQYF.

The gene calls are TRBV27 and TRBJ2-2; maybe TRBD2 (6 bases). V gave up 2 bases and J gave up 2 bases, with 9 bases separating them. Germline CDR1 and CDR2: MNHEY and SMNVEV (reference sequence). This CDR3 comprises 15 residues. The CDR3 loop reads CASSLRRGNTGELFF. CDR3 nucleotide sequence: TGTGCCAGCAGTTTAAGGCGGGGTAACACCGGGGAGCTGTTTTTT.

The chain couples TRBV24-1 to TRBJ2-5; D not certain. Germline loops: CDR1 KGHDR, CDR2 SFDVKD. The CDR3 contains 12 residues. The germline V and J ends were trimmed by 3 bases and 2 bases, with 3 bases remaining between them. The CDR3 bases are TGTGCCACCAGTGATGAACAAGAGACCCAGTACTTC. This translates into CATSDEQETQYF.

The chain has TRBV5-1 and TRBJ2-5, with D uncertain. The CDR3 covers 14 residues. From germline, CDR1 is SGHRS and CDR2 YFSETQ. The V and J ends lost 4 bases and 4 bases respectively, with 14 bases between them. The CDR3 is CASSLTVRRETQYF. The CDR3 bases are TGCGCCAGCAGCCTAACAGTCAGGAGAGAGACCCAGTACTTC.

The gene calls are TRBV5-1 and TRBJ2-1; the D gene is possibly TRBD1 (6 bases). V lost 0 bases and J lost 6, with 10 bases in between. The CDR3 contains 14 residues. Germline V gene sequence: CDR1 SGHRS, CDR2 YFSETQ. The CDR3 bases are TGCGCCAGCAGCTTGGGCACAGGGCTCAATGAGCAGTTCTTC. Translation gives CASSLGTGLNEQFF. Looking up the rest from reference TRBV5-1 and TRBJ2-1 gives the full variable domain: KAGVTQTPRYLIKTRGQQVTLSCSPISGHRSVSWYQQTPGQGLQFLFEYFSETQRNKGNFPGRFSGRQFSNSRSEMNVSTLELGDSALYLCASSLGTGLNEQFFGPGTRLTVL.

The chain has TRBV12-3 or TRBV12-4 and TRBJ2-7; TRBD2 agrees at 8 bases. J lost 3 bases, V lost 4 bases, and 5 bases had no gene match. This CDR3 has 14 residues. The CDR3 reads CASSWGAGDYEQYF. In nucleotides, the CDR3 is TGTGCCAGCAGTTGGGGAGCGGGGGACTACGAGCAGTACTTC.

This clonotype is a singleton in its sample. The CDR3 nucleotides read TGTGCCAGCAGCTTCGGCGGGGGCCCAGTAGACGAGCAGTACTTC. Its translation is CASSFGGGPVDEQYF. The chain joins TRBV5-4 to TRBJ2-7, with a possible D match to TRBD2 (7 bases). Between the trimmed V and J ends, which lost 2 bases and 5 bases, there was a span of 17 bases. The germline V gene has CDR1 SGHNT and CDR2 YYREEE (reference sequence). This CDR3 is 15 amino acids long.

This clonotype was counted between two and nine times. The rearrangement links TRBV20-1 to TRBJ2-7, with 9 bases fitting TRBD1. The V and J ends lost 0 bases and 4 bases, in that order; junction bases with no gene match: 4. The CDR3 consists of 14 residues. Germline V gene data show CDR1 as DFQATT and CDR2 as SNEGSKA (reference sequence). The CDR3 sequence: CSARDPGTGYEQYF. Here the CDR3 DNA reads TGCAGTGCTAGAGATCCGGGGACAGGGTACGAGCAGTACTTC.

CDR3 nucleotide sequence: TGTGCCAGCAGCCAATCGACAGACACAGATACGCAGTATTTT. It encodes CASSQSTDTDTQYF. V gene TRBV16 combines with J gene TRBJ2-3; D may be TRBD1 (5 bases). The CDR3 runs to 14 residues. The germline CDR1 and CDR2 sequences are KGHSY and FQNENV. V dropped 0 bases and J dropped 2 bases, with 6 bases sitting between them.

In its sample, this clonotype was seen once. This chain connects TRBV14 to TRBJ1-6, with D hard to call. The CDR3 sequence is 14 residues long. The V gene's germline CDR1 is SGHDN and CDR2 FVKESK. V was clipped by 3 bases and J by 7 bases, with 10 bases between them. This chain's CDR3 is CASSQEATNSPLHF. The CDR3, as DNA: TGTGCCAGCAGCCAGGAAGCGACCAATTCACCCCTCCACTTT.

This chain connects TRBV5-1 to TRBJ2-7; D assignment may be TRBD1 or TRBD2 (6 bases each). Trimming cost V 0 bases and J 3 bases, with 13 bases left between them. This CDR3 contains 15 residues. Germline CDR1 SGHRS, CDR2 YFSETQ. CDR3: CASSLAQGRIYEQYF. CDR3 nucleotides: TGCGCCAGCAGCTTGGCTCAGGGGAGGATCTACGAGCAGTACTTC.

This clonotype was found a few times. The chain is built from TRBV18 and TRBJ2-5; D tentatively fits TRBD1 or TRBD2 (5 bases each). Germline lookup yields CDR1 KGHSH and CDR2 LQKENI. CDR3 size: 12 residues. V lost 6 bases, J lost 4 bases, and 9 bases lay in between. CDR3 DNA sequence: TGTGCCAGCTCGGGGGATAGAGAGACCCAGTACTTC. It translates to CASSGDRETQYF.

The chain combines TRBV29-1 with TRBJ2-1; D call uncertain. This CDR3 region has 11 residues. Germline CDR1 reads SQVTM; CDR2 reads ANQGSEA. The CDR3: CSCPGWYEQFF. Written as DNA, the CDR3 is TGCAGTTGCCCCGGGTGGTATGAGCAGTTCTTC.

This chain links TRBV20-1 with TRBJ2-4; possible D gene TRBD2, 6 bases. The CDR3 has 15 residues. The V gene lost 3 bases and the J gene lost 0 bases, with 12 bases spanning the gap. In germline, CDR1 is DFQATT, CDR2 SNEGSKA (reference sequence). CDR3 DNA sequence: TGCAGTGCTAGTGCACGGGGGATAGCCAAAAACATTCAGTACTTC. This encodes CSASARGIAKNIQYF.

The rearrangement links TRBV14 to TRBJ2-7; D is possibly TRBD1 (6 bases). The CDR3 loop spans 16 amino acids. Germline V CDR1 and CDR2: SGHDN, FVKESK. V shed 4 bases and J shed 0 bases, with 16 bases lying between them. The CDR3 DNA follows: TGTGCCAGCAGCCCGATTGGGGGCGGCAGCTCCTACGAGCAGTACTTC. It yields the protein CASSPIGGGSSYEQYF.